The rows below give T cell receptor beta chains drawn from one sample of a study of coeliac disease. Data came from immunoSEQ multiplex PCR; TCRdb stores just in-frame clones and leaves some out. The profile shows thousands of clones, about 64% of them singletons. The source material was lamina propria lymphocytes from the gut. These receptors came from a woman aged 55-69 years with celiac disease. Each CDR3 is given with its conserved first and last residue. The order of the fields is clone size, J gene, V gene, D gene, CDR3 DNA, CDR3 protein. A D gene is named only where the DNA matches it firmly. Some rows have no size entry. The others give once, few or many, or a class for an expanded clone.

few TRBJ1-5 TRBV7-9 - TGTGCCAGCAGCTTGGACAGTAGCAATCAGCCCCAGCATTTT CASSLDSSNQPQHF
- TRBJ2-1 TRBV2 - TGTGCCAGCAGTGGTCTCTCGGGGTCCTACAATGAGCAGTTCTTC CASSGLSGSYNEQFF
- TRBJ2-3 TRBV27 - TGTGCCAGCAGTTTTCGCGGCACCCACGAGCCTAATACGCAGTATTTT CASSFRGTHEPNTQYF
- TRBJ2-1 TRBV15 TRBD2 TGTGCCACCAGCAGATCTAGCGGGAGGGGCAATGAGCAGTTCTTC CATSRSSGRGNEQFF
once TRBJ2-3 TRBV9 - TGTGCCAGCAGCGCCGTAGGGGGACGGTATTATAGCGCAGATACGCAGTATTTT CASSAVGGRYYSADTQYF
few TRBJ2-3 TRBV28 TRBD2 TGTGCCAGCAGTTTCAGCGGGAGTGCGCGCGATACGCAGTATTTT CASSFSGSARDTQYF
- TRBJ1-5 TRBV19 - TGTGCCAGCGGTTCTCAGCCCCAGCATTTT CASGSQPQHF
- TRBJ2-1 TRBV29-1 - TGCAGCGTTGAACTACTCTACTCCTACAATGAGCAGTTCTTC CSVELLYSYNEQFF
- TRBJ1-5 TRBV30 - TGTGCCTGGAGTGTAAGGGGCACACGATATAGCAATCAGCCCCAGCATTTT CAWSVRGTRYSNQPQHF
- TRBJ1-4 TRBV15 - TGTGCCACCAGCAGAGGAGGAGCAACTAATGAAAAACTGTTTTTT CATSRGGATNEKLFF
few TRBJ1-2 TRBV6-1 TRBD1 TGTGCCAGCAGTGATAGTTACAGGGGGCGGCCCTTAATAGGTGGCTACACCTTC CASSDSYRGRPLIGGYTF
once TRBJ1-1 TRBV27 - TGTGCCAGCAGTTTATCCAGGGTCCTGAACACTGAAGCTTTCTTT CASSLSRVLNTEAFF
once TRBJ2-1 TRBV7-3 TRBD2 TGTGCCAGCAGCCCGCTAGCGGGGAGCTACAATGAGCAGTTCTTC CASSPLAGSYNEQFF
few TRBJ2-7 TRBV6-6 - TGTGCCAGCAGTTACCCGCCAGGGGACGAGCAGTACTTC CASSYPPGDEQYF
- TRBJ2-2 TRBV5-1 TRBD1 TGCGCCAGCAGCTTTGTGAGGGGGCCGGACACCGGGGAGCTGTTTTTT CASSFVRGPDTGELFF
- TRBJ2-6 TRBV30 TRBD1 TGTGCCTGGTGGCCGGGACAGGGGGCGCCCGGGGCCAACGTCCTGACTTTC CAWWPGQGAPGANVLTF
- TRBJ2-7 TRBV10-3 - TGTGCCATCAGTGAGTCGGGGCAGGGGAGCCCCTACGAGCAGTACTTC CAISESGQGSPYEQYF
- TRBJ2-7 TRBV7-9 - TGTGCCAGCAGCCCGTCGGCAGGTACCTACGAGCAGTACTTC CASSPSAGTYEQYF
few TRBJ2-7 TRBV11-2 - TGTGCCAGCAGCTTAAGGAGAGGTTACGAGCAGTACTTC CASSLRRGYEQYF
- TRBJ1-4 TRBV9 - TGTGCCAGCAGCGCCATCCCCAACCCGGTAGAGGAAAAACTGTTTTTT CASSAIPNPVEEKLFF
- TRBJ2-3 TRBV7-2 - TGTGCCAGCAGCTTAGCCCGAGGGTCCACAGATACGCAGTATTTT CASSLARGSTDTQYF
once TRBJ2-7 TRBV19 TRBD2 TGTGCCAGTAGTATTTTAGCGGGGGTCTACGAGCAGTACTTC CASSILAGVYEQYF
- TRBJ2-1 TRBV18 TRBD1 TGTGCCAGCTCAGACCCGGGACAGGGGTGGAATGAGCAGTTCTTC CASSDPGQGWNEQFF
few TRBJ1-2 TRBV18 - TGTGCCAGCTCACCCCGGGGGAACTATGGCTACACCTTC CASSPRGNYGYTF
- TRBJ2-6 TRBV28 - TGTGCCAGCAGTACCCCAGCTGGGGCCAACGTCCTGACTTTC CASSTPAGANVLTF
- TRBJ1-2 TRBV6-5 - TGTGCCAGCAGGCATGTCGACAGCTTTGGCTACACCTTC CASRHVDSFGYTF
- TRBJ1-4 TRBV7-2 - TGTGCCAGCAGCTTAACAGGGTCGTATGAAAAACTGTTTTTT CASSLTGSYEKLFF
- TRBJ1-3 TRBV7-6 - TGTGCCAGCAGCTTAGGGCCGGGAAACACCATATATTTT CASSLGPGNTIYF
- TRBJ1-1 TRBV19 - TGTGCCAGTAGTATAACCGGGGGGGGAATGAACACTGAAGCTTTCTTT CASSITGGGMNTEAFF
- TRBJ1-1 TRBV28 - TGTGCCAGCATGGACAGCACACTGGAAGCTTTCTTT CASMDSTLEAFF
- TRBJ2-1 TRBV2 TRBD2 TGTGCCAGCAAAAGACTAGCGGATTACAATGAGCAGTTCTTC CASKRLADYNEQFF
few TRBJ1-6 TRBV2 TRBD1 TGTGCCAGCAGTGAAGCGAATCGGGGACAGAAATCGTCCCTCCACTTT CASSEANRGQKSSLHF
- TRBJ2-3 TRBV18 - TGTGCCAGCTCACGGGGGGGCGTTGGCACAGATACGCAGTATTTT CASSRGGVGTDTQYF
- TRBJ1-4 TRBV30 - TGTGCCTGGAGTGCCGGGAGGGAAAAACTGTTTTTT CAWSAGREKLFF
- TRBJ1-4 TRBV6-1 TRBD1 TGTGCCAGCAGTGCCCGGGGGGGGACAGCCCATGAAAAACTGTTTTTT CASSARGGTAHEKLFF
- TRBJ1-2 TRBV28 - TGTGCCAGCAGTACTCATAGCAGGGACTATGGCTACACCTTC CASSTHSRDYGYTF
- TRBJ2-5 TRBV7-8 - TGTGCCAGCAGCCTAGAACCAGGGTCATGGGAGACCCAGTACTTC CASSLEPGSWETQYF
- TRBJ1-2 TRBV5-6 TRBD1 TGTGCCAGCAGACGTCCCGGGACAGATGGCTACACCTTC CASRRPGTDGYTF
- TRBJ1-3 TRBV18 - TGTGCCAGCTCGTCGGGGGGAAACACCATATATTTT CASSSGGNTIYF
- TRBJ2-3 TRBV5-4 - TGTGCCAGCAGCTTGGAAGCGGAGGGGGATACGCAGTATTTT CASSLEAEGDTQYF
- TRBJ1-3 TRBV7-2 - TGTGCCAGCAGCTTACGTCCGGGAGGATCTGGAAACACCATATATTTT CASSLRPGGSGNTIYF
- TRBJ1-2 TRBV4-2 TRBD1 TGTGCCAGCAGCCAAGCCCAAGCACAGGGGGCTGGTGGCTACACCTTC CASSQAQAQGAGGYTF
few TRBJ2-1 TRBV28 - TGTGCCAGCAGTTCCGTCTCCGATGAGCAGTTCTTC CASSSVSDEQFF
- TRBJ2-5 TRBV4-1 TRBD2 TGCGCCAGCAGCCAAGCGGGACTAGCGGGTGTGACCCAGTACTTC CASSQAGLAGVTQYF
- TRBJ2-7 TRBV13 - TGTGCCAGCAGAAAACTCCTCCCCTACGAGCAGTACTTC CASRKLLPYEQYF
few TRBJ1-2 TRBV5-6 - TGTGCCAGCAGCCTCCCCAACTATGGCTACACCTTC CASSLPNYGYTF
- TRBJ1-2 TRBV19 - TGTGCCAGTAGTTCGGCTGGGCCGGCCTATGGCTACACCTTC CASSSAGPAYGYTF
- TRBJ2-7 TRBV7-9 - TGTGCCAGCAGCTCTCCCAGGCGCGAGCAGTACTTC CASSSPRREQYF
- TRBJ1-5 TRBV7-2 - TGTGCCAGCAGCCAAGACAGTTGGGACAATCAGCCCCAGCATTTT CASSQDSWDNQPQHF
once TRBJ1-5 TRBV4-2 TRBD1 TGTGCCAGCAGCCATGAGACAGGGTCTAGCAATCAGCCCCAGCATTTT CASSHETGSSNQPQHF
few TRBJ2-3 TRBV5-6 - TGTGCCAGCAGCTTGGGGACTCCGTCTACGCAGTATTTT CASSLGTPSTQYF
- TRBJ2-3 TRBV7-3 TRBD2 TGTGCCAGCAGCCTAGCGGGAGGGAACCCCAGCACAGATACGCAGTATTTT CASSLAGGNPSTDTQYF
- TRBJ2-1 TRBV27 - TGTGCCAGCAGTTTAGAGGTCGGGGGGCGGAATGAGCAGTTCTTC CASSLEVGGRNEQFF
- TRBJ1-6 TRBV9 TRBD1 TGTGCCAGCAGCGGACCGGGACAGGGGAATTCACCCCTCCACTTT CASSGPGQGNSPLHF
- TRBJ1-1 TRBV28 - TGTGCCAGCAGTTTGCTACAGGAGAACACTGAAGCTTTCTTT CASSLLQENTEAFF